The next 25 T cell receptor beta chains were all read from a single sample in a study of T cells after yellow fever vaccination. TCRdb independently ran MiXCR on the 5' RACE reads; one entry per CDR3 protein. The table has 25,000 to 35,000 distinct CDR3 sequences, under 6% seen once. Material: CD8+ T cells sorted from PBMCs, obtained 10 days after the yellow fever booster vaccination. These receptors were taken from a man between 25 and 39 years old who received the YFV17D yellow fever vaccine.

This clonotype was observed at least ten times. The chain uses TRBV18 and TRBJ1-1; D unclear. Germline V gene sequence: CDR1 KGHSH, CDR2 LQKENI. CDR3 length equals 13 residues. The V end was cut by 4 bases, the J end by 4 bases, with 10 bases between. This CDR3 reads CASSQGGITEAFF. CDR3 nucleotides: TGTGCCAGCTCACAGGGAGGGATCACTGAAGCTTTCTTT.

This clonotype has ten or more counts. The rearrangement joins TRBV9 to TRBJ2-1; 7 positions agree with TRBD2. The CDR3 totals 14 residues. Germline values: CDR1 SGDLS, CDR2 YYNGEE. Trimming cost V 4 bases and J 3 bases; bases outside gene matches: 4. The CDR3 region has the DNA TGTGCCAGCAGCTTTAGCGGGTACTACAATGAGCAGTTCTTC. This encodes CASSFSGYYNEQFF.

This clonotype was observed many times. The J gene is TRBJ1-1, the V gene TRBV27; D possibly corresponds to TRBD1 (5 bases). The V gene's germline CDR1 is MNHEY and CDR2 SMNVEV (reference sequence). V was trimmed by 6 bases and J by 3 bases, leaving 11 bases between them. The CDR3 length is 13 residues. In DNA form, the CDR3 reads TGTGCCAGCAGCCCCACAGGATACACTGAAGCTTTCTTT. Encoded protein: CASSPTGYTEAFF.

This clonotype has a count of ten or more. The CDR3 here is CASSYPHSEQYF. Written as DNA, the CDR3 is TGTGCCAGCAGTTACCCCCACTCCGAGCAGTACTTC. This chain connects TRBV6-2 or TRBV6-3 to TRBJ2-7, with no clear D. The CDR3 covers 12 residues. Looked up from germline, CDR1 is MNHEY and CDR2 is SVGEGT. Trimming stripped 2 bases from V and 6 bases from J, with 8 bases between.

This rearrangement joins TRBV5-6 to TRBJ2-7, with D perhaps matching TRBD1 or TRBD2 (5 bases each). In germline, CDR1 is SGHDT, CDR2 YYEEEE. This CDR3 contains 13 residues. Trimming pared 4 bases from V and 6 bases from J, leaving 14 bases between. As DNA, the CDR3 is TGTGCCAGCAGCCCGGGGCCCCTCTGCGAGCAGTACTTC. Translated: CASSPGPLCEQYF.

This clonotype was observed at least ten times. The chain links TRBV10-3 to TRBJ2-1, with D maybe TRBD2 (6 bases). CDR3 length: 15 residues. V dropped 4 bases and J dropped 5 bases, with 15 bases sitting between them. CDR1 is ENHRY and CDR2 is SYGVKD in the germline V gene. In DNA, the CDR3 is TGTGCCATCAGTGGTACCGGGACTTCCGACAATGAGCAGTTCTTC. Translating gives CAISGTGTSDNEQFF.

This clonotype appeared many times. The V call is TRBV11-2, the J call TRBJ2-1; 10 nucleotides line up with TRBD2. This CDR3 has 17 residues. J gave up 8 bases and V 1 base, and 11 bases lay outside the gene matches. Germline loops: CDR1 SGHAT, CDR2 FQNNGV. CDR3 DNA: TGTGCCAGCAGCTTAGTAACGGCCAGCGGGAGGGCCTATGAGCAGTTCTTC. This codes for CASSLVTASGRAYEQFF. The entire variable domain, with the rest obtained from reference TRBV11-2 and TRBJ2-1, is as follows: EAGVAQSPRYKIIEKRQSVAFWCNPISGHATLYWYQQILGQGPKLLIQFQNNGVVDDSQLPKDRFSAERLKGVDSTLKIQPAKLEDSAVYLCASSLVTASGRAYEQFFGPGTRLTVL.

This clonotype was seen many times. The chain combines TRBV7-9 with TRBJ1-5, with no clear D. The CDR3 loop spans 13 amino acids. Looked up from germline, CDR1 is SEHNR and CDR2 is FQNEAQ (reference sequence). V was shortened by 4 bases and J by 3 bases, with 7 bases between the two germline ends. The CDR3, as DNA: TGTGCCAGCAGCTCCCCCGACAATCAGCCCCAGCATTTT. Its translation is CASSSPDNQPQHF.

This clonotype was counted ten times or more. Here the CDR3 DNA reads TGCAGCGTTGCCATCATCGACTCCTACGAGCAGTACTTC. It encodes CSVAIIDSYEQYF. The chain links TRBV29-1 to TRBJ2-7; D is unclear. Germline V gene lookup returns CDR1 SQVTM and CDR2 ANQGSEA. The CDR3 covers 13 residues. V was clipped by 4 bases and J by 0 bases, with 10 bases between them.

In this sample, this clonotype turned up many times. This chain links TRBV19 with TRBJ2-2; D is uncertain. Deletions cut 6 bases from V and 6 bases from J, with 8 bases between. This CDR3 contains 12 residues. CDR1 is LNHDA and CDR2 is SQIVND in the germline V gene (reference sequence). In DNA, the CDR3 is TGTGCCAGTAGCGGGCCGGCCGGGGAGCTGTTTTTT. This encodes CASSGPAGELFF.

There are many counts of this clonotype. The chain couples TRBV20-1 to TRBJ2-1; TRBD1 or TRBD2 may be the D gene (5 bases each). V was cut by 0 bases and J by 2 bases, with 5 bases left in between. This CDR3 spans 13 amino acids. CDR1 and CDR2 from the germline V gene are DFQATT and SNEGSKA (reference sequence). The CDR3 spells CSAREGAYNEQFF. DNA for the CDR3: TGCAGTGCTAGAGAGGGGGCCTACAATGAGCAGTTCTTC.

Ten or more counts support this clonotype. V usage is TRBV5-5 and J usage is TRBJ2-3, with 9 bases fitting TRBD1. V lost 0 bases to trimming and J lost 2 bases; unmatched junction nucleotides: 1. CDR3 length equals 15 residues. Germline loops: CDR1 SGHKS, CDR2 YYEKEE (reference sequence). The CDR3 DNA sequence: TGTGCCAGCAGCTTGGGACAGGGGGTCACAGATACGCAGTATTTT. Its translation is CASSLGQGVTDTQYF. The full variable domain, its missing parts supplied by reference TRBV5-5 and TRBJ2-3, is DAGVTQSPTHLIKTRGQQVTLRCSPISGHKSVSWYQQVLGQGPQFIFQYYEKEERGRGNFPDRFSARQFPNYSSELNVNALLLGDSALYLCASSLGQGVTDTQYFGPGTRLTVL.

In this sample, this clonotype turned up many times. This chain connects TRBV7-2 to TRBJ2-1; the D is unclear. The V end was cut by 2 bases, the J end by 0 bases, with 8 bases between. This CDR3 region has 15 residues. Germline values: CDR1 SGHTA, CDR2 FQGNSA. The CDR3 sequence: CASSLTASSYNEQFF. CDR3 sequence (DNA): TGTGCCAGCAGCTTAACCGCAAGCTCCTACAATGAGCAGTTCTTC.

A word on this clonotype: Given a much more abundant clone one base away, this may be a read error. V usage is TRBV7-9 and J usage is TRBJ2-5; possibly TRBD2 for D (6 bases). CDR1 and CDR2 from the germline V gene are SEHNR and FQNEAQ (reference sequence). The CDR3 loop spans 14 amino acids. This CDR3 is CASSLFSGQEIQYF. CDR3 bases: TGTGCCAGCAGCTTATTTAGCGGCCAAGAGATCCAGTACTTC.

This clonotype was counted many times. This CDR3 reads CASSWGATTGELFF. CDR3 DNA sequence: TGTGCCAGCAGTTGGGGGGCAACCACCGGGGAGCTGTTTTTT. The rearrangement joins TRBV27 to TRBJ2-2, with D possibly called TRBD1 or TRBD2 (6 bases each). Trimming pared 4 bases from V and 4 bases from J, leaving 10 bases between. Germline V CDR1 and CDR2: MNHEY, SMNVEV (reference sequence). The CDR3 totals 14 residues.

This clonotype has ten or more counts. The chain carries TRBV7-2 and TRBJ2-3; D is possibly TRBD1 (6 bases). The V gene's germline CDR1 is SGHTA and CDR2 FQGNSA. V shed 3 bases and J shed 2 bases, with 15 bases lying between them. The CDR3 sequence is 16 residues long. The CDR3 spells CASSLGGQTATDTQYF. The CDR3 region has the DNA TGTGCCAGCAGCTTGGGTGGACAGACTGCCACAGATACGCAGTATTTT.

This clonotype was counted at least ten times. The chain uses TRBV25-1 and TRBJ2-7; D remains ambiguous. CDR3 size: 10 residues. V lost 9 bases and J 6 bases, leaving 9 bases between the germline ends. Germline V gene lookup returns CDR1 MGHDK and CDR2 SYGVNS. The CDR3 region is CASQGAEQYF. CDR3 nucleotide sequence: TGTGCCAGTCAAGGAGCCGAGCAGTACTTC.

This clonotype appeared many times. The rearrangement links TRBV20-1 to TRBJ2-7, with a tentative D call TRBD2 (5 bases). Trimming cost V 6 bases and J 3 bases, with 9 bases left between them. CDR3 size: 11 residues. The V gene's germline CDR1 is DFQATT and CDR2 SNEGSKA (reference sequence). DNA of the CDR3: TGCAGTGCAAAGAGGGACTACGAGCAGTACTTC. Its translation: CSAKRDYEQYF.

This clonotype has a count of ten or more. V is TRBV28 and J is TRBJ2-3, with D possibly TRBD2 on 5 matching bases. CDR3 length equals 16 residues. CDR1 and CDR2 from the germline V gene are MDHEN and SYDVKM. V was clipped by 2 bases and J by 1 base, with 13 bases between them. CDR3 residues: CASSLLADTRTDTQYF. The CDR3 coding sequence is TGTGCCAGCAGTTTACTAGCAGACACACGCACAGATACGCAGTATTTT.

This clonotype has ten or more counts. V and J are TRBV6-5 and TRBJ2-3, with 9 bases that match TRBD2. The CDR3 sequence is 16 residues long. CDR1 and CDR2 from the germline V gene are MNHEY and SVGAGI. V was pared by 8 bases and J by 7 bases, with 16 bases of the junction left unmatched. CDR3: CASGPSGGRERNTQYF. The CDR3 region has the DNA TGTGCCAGCGGTCCCTCTGGCGGGAGGGAACGAAATACGCAGTATTTT.

With regard to this clonotype: It may be a read error: a sequence one base away is much more abundant. The J gene is TRBJ1-2, the V gene TRBV4-3; D is unclear. Germline CDR1 is LGHNA and CDR2 is YSLEER. The CDR3 has 15 amino acids. CDR3 region: CASSKEGYKRGGYTF. The CDR3 region has the DNA TGCGCCAGCAGCAAAGAAGGGTACAAGCGGGGTGGCTACACCTTC.

This clonotype was seen many times. The chain couples TRBV27 to TRBJ2-2, with TRBD1 identical over 8 bases. This CDR3 contains 15 residues. After removal of 4 bases from V and 4 bases from J, the junction contained 5 bases not matched to a gene. Looked up from germline, CDR1 is MNHEY and CDR2 is SMNVEV (reference sequence). CDR3 loop: CASSWDRWGTGELFF. Here the CDR3 DNA reads TGTGCCAGCAGTTGGGACAGGTGGGGCACCGGGGAGCTGTTTTTT.

This clonotype has ten or more counts. The chain couples TRBV14 to TRBJ1-6; D possibly corresponds to TRBD1 (5 bases). The germline CDR1 and CDR2 sequences are SGHDN and FVKESK. V lost 1 base to trimming and J lost 11 bases, with 9 bases between them. This CDR3 spans 13 amino acids. The CDR3, as DNA: TGTGCCAGCAGCCAAGTAACGGGGGCACCCCTCCACTTT. Its protein product is CASSQVTGAPLHF. Together with reference TRBV14 and TRBJ1-6, the CDR3 gives the full variable domain: EAGVTQFPSHSVIEKGQTVTLRCDPISGHDNLYWYRRVMGKEIKFLLHFVKESKQDESGMPNNRFLAERTGGTYSTLKVQPAELEDSGVYFCASSQVTGAPLHFGNGTRLTVT.

This clonotype has ten or more counts. The chain has TRBV6-2 or TRBV6-3 and TRBJ1-1, with D uncertain. The CDR3 runs to 14 residues. V was cut by 7 bases and J by 1 base, with 13 bases left in between. CDR1 is MNHEY and CDR2 is SVGEGT in the germline V gene. The CDR3 loop reads CASTLTWPNTEAFF. The DNA for the CDR3 is TGTGCCAGCACCCTAACATGGCCGAACACTGAAGCTTTCTTT.

Ten or more counts support this clonotype. The chain uses TRBV16 and TRBJ1-2; tentatively, D is TRBD1 (6 bases). V lost 0 bases and J 4 bases, leaving 15 bases between the germline ends. The CDR3 is 16 residues long. Per germline, CDR1 KGHSY and CDR2 FQNENV. The CDR3 DNA is TGTGCCAGCAGCCAATCCCCGGCAGGGGATACCTATGGCTACACCTTC. Translation gives CASSQSPAGDTYGYTF.